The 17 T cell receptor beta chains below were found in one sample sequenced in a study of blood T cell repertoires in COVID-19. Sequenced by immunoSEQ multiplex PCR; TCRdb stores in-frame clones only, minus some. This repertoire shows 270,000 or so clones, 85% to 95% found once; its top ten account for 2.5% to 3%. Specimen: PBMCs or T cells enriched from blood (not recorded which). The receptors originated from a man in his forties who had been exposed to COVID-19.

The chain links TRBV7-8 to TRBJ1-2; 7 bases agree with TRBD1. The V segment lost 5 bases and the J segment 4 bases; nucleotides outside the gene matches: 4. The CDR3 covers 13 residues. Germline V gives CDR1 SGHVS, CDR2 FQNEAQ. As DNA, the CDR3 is TGTGCCAGCAGCGTAACAGGGGTCTATGGCTACACCTTC. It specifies CASSVTGVYGYTF.

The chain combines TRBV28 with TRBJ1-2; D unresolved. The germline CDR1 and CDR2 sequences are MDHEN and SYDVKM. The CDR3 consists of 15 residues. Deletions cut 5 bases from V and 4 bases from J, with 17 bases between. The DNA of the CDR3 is TGTGCCAGCAGTAAATGGCAGAGGGCTGGCTATGGCTACACCTTC. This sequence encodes CASSKWQRAGYGYTF.

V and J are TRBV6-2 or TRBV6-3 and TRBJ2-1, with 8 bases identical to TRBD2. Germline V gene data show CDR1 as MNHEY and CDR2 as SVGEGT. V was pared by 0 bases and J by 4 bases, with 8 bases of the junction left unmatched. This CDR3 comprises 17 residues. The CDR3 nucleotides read TGTGCCAGCAGTTACTCGGTAACAGCGGGAGATTACAATGAGCAGTTCTTC. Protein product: CASSYSVTAGDYNEQFF.

As DNA, the CDR3 is TGCGCCAGCAGCTTCTCGTTAGCGGGGTCCTACGAGCAGTACTTC. Its protein is CASSFSLAGSYEQYF. The chain carries TRBV5-1 and TRBJ2-7; TRBD2 matches at 8 bases. V was clipped by 2 bases and J by 1 base; unmatched bases: 5. The CDR3 sequence is 15 residues long. The germline V gene has CDR1 SGHRS and CDR2 YFSETQ.

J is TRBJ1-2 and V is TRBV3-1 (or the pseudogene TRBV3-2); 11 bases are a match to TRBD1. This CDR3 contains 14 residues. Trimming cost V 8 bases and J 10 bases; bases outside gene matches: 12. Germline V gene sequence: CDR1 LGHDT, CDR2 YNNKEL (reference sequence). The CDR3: CASGTGTGGIYYTF. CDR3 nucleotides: TGTGCCAGCGGAACCGGGACAGGGGGTATATACTACACCTTC.

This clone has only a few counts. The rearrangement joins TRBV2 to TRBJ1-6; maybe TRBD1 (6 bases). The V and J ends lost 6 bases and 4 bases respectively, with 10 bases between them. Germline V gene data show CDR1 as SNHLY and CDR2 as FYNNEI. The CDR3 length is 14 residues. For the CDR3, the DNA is TGTGCCAGCAGAAAGGACAGATATAATTCACCCCTCCACTTT. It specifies CASRKDRYNSPLHF.

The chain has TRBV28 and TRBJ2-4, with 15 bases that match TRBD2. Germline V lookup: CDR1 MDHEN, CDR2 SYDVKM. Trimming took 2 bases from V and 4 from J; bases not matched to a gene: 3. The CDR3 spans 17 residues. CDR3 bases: TGTGCCAGCAGTTTACCTGGGACTAGCGGGAGGAAAAACATTCAGTACTTC. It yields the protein CASSLPGTSGRKNIQYF.

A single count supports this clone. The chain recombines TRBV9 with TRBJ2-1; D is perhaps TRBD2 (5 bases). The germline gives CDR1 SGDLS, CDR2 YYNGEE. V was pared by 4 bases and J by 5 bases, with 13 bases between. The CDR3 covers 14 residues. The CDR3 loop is CASSIPGGDNEQFF. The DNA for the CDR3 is TGTGCCAGCAGCATTCCAGGAGGAGACAATGAGCAGTTCTTC.

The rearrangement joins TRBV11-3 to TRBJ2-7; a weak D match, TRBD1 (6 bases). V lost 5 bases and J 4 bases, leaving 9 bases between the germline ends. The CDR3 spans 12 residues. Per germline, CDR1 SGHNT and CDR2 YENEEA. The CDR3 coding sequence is TGTGCCAGCAGCCCCACAGGGTACGAGCAGTACTTC. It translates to CASSPTGYEQYF.

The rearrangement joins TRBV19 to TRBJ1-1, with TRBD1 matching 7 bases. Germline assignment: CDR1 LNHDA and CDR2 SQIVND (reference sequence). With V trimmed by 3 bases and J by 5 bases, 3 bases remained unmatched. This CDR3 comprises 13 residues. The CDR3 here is CASSMTGKTEAFF. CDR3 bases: TGTGCCAGTAGTATGACAGGGAAGACTGAAGCTTTCTTT.

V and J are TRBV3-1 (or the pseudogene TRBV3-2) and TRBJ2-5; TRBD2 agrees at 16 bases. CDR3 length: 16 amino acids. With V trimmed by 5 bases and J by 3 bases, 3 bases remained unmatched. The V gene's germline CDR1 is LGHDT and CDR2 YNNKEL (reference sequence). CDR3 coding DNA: TGTGCCAGCAGCGGGACTAGCGGGAGGGCCGAAGAGACCCAGTACTTC. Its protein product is CASSGTSGRAEETQYF.

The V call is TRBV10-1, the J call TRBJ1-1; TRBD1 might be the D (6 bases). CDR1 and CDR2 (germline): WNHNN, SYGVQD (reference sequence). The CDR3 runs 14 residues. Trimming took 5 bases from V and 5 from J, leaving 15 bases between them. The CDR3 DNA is TGCGCCAGCAGTCCGACAGGACTAGGAACTGAAGCTTTCTTT. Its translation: CASSPTGLGTEAFF.

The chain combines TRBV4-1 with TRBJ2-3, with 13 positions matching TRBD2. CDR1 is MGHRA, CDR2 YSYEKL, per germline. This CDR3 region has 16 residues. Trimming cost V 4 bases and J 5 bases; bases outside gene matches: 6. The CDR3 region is CASSRTSGRGEDTQYF. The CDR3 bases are TGCGCCAGCAGCCGAACTAGCGGGAGGGGAGAAGATACGCAGTATTTT.

DNA of the CDR3: TGTGCCACCAGTGATTCTATTTACAATGAGCAGTTCTTC. Translating it yields CATSDSIYNEQFF. The rearrangement links TRBV24-1 to TRBJ2-1; D is unclear. The CDR3 runs to 13 residues. V was cut by 2 bases and J by 4 bases, with 5 bases left in between. CDR1 and CDR2 from the germline V gene are KGHDR and SFDVKD.

CDR3 in amino acids: CASSRWARGEAFF. The CDR3 DNA sequence: TGCGCCAGCAGTCGGTGGGCCCGGGGTGAAGCTTTCTTT. The chain links TRBV5-1 to TRBJ1-1; D unclear. The CDR3 has 13 amino acids. Between the trimmed V and J ends, which lost 5 bases and 7 bases, there was a span of 15 bases. Germline assignment: CDR1 SGHRS and CDR2 YFSETQ.

The CDR3 sequence is CASSYYQGPQETQYF. The CDR3 DNA reads TGTGCCAGCAGCTATTACCAGGGCCCCCAAGAGACCCAGTACTTC. This chain links TRBV5-8 with TRBJ2-5, with TRBD1 as a possible D gene (5 bases). The CDR3 length is 15 residues. Trimming left V 3 bases short and J 1 base short, with 13 bases between. CDR1 is SGHTS and CDR2 is YDEGEE in the germline V gene.

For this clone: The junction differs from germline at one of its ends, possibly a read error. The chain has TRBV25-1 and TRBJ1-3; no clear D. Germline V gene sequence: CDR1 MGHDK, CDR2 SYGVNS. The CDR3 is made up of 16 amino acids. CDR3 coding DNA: TGTGCCAGCGGTGAGAGTAGATTAAGCTCTGGAAACACCATATATTTT. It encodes CASGESRLSSGNTIYF.